The present T cell receptor (beta chain) was sequenced within a study of blood T cell repertoires in COVID-19. Looking at the study overall: Sources were T cells, B-cell-depleted T cells, or PBMCs; the material itself was cDNA or gDNA.

In the authors' workflow: By means of reference gene primer amplification, nucleated cell counts were estimated. Data came from immunoSEQ multiplex PCR; TCRdb stores just in-frame clones and leaves some out. Clonal size and the V and J genes are those of that table, whereas D and trimming came from the DNA. Of about 260,000 clones listed, over 80% are singletons. The CDR3 has 14 residues. Per germline, CDR1 MNHEY and CDR2 SVGEGT. V trimming: 6 bases; J trimming: 7 bases; junction bases outside the gene matches: 10. The TCR was taken from a man aged 60 to 69 who had recovered from COVID-19. Sequenced material: peripheral blood. The J gene is TRBJ1-2, the V gene TRBV6-2 or TRBV6-3, with 8 bases lining up with TRBD1. The CDR3 coding sequence is TGTGCCAGCAGCCAGGGGGCATTTCGAGGTGGCTACACCTTC. Encoded protein: CASSQGAFRGGYTF.